These 16 T cell receptor beta chains were all obtained from the same sample, sequenced in a study of blood T cell repertoires in COVID-19. Clones were read by immunoSEQ multiplex PCR, and TCRdb kept only the in-frame ones, dropping some. The table lists 200,000 to 250,000 clones, 83% of them singletons. The sequenced sample was peripheral blood. These receptor sequences come from a woman between 25 and 40 years old with COVID-19, enrolled during active disease.

The chain carries TRBV7-2 and TRBJ2-5; 12 bases are a match to TRBD2. From germline, CDR1 is SGHTA and CDR2 FQGNSA. This CDR3 comprises 17 residues. The ends lost 5 bases at V and 5 bases at J; junction bases unmatched: 12. CDR3 residues: CASSTQAASGGAETQYF. The CDR3 region has the DNA TGTGCCAGCAGCACCCAAGCGGCTAGCGGGGGGGCGGAGACCCAGTACTTC. The full variable domain, its missing parts supplied by reference TRBV7-2 and TRBJ2-5, is GAGVSQSPSNKVTEKGKDVELRCDPISGHTALYWYRQSLGQGLEFLIYFQGNSAPDKSGLPSDRFSAERTGGSVSTLTIQRTQQEDSAVYLCASSTQAASGGAETQYFGPGTRLLVL.

This chain links TRBV19 with TRBJ2-6, with 9 bases that match TRBD1. Germline V lookup: CDR1 LNHDA, CDR2 SQIVND (reference sequence). The V segment lost 4 bases and the J segment 0 bases; nucleotides outside the gene matches: 10. The CDR3 loop spans 19 amino acids. CDR3 sequence reads: CASSKAGDRVGSGANVLTF. CDR3 coding DNA: TGTGCCAGTAGTAAAGCTGGGGACAGGGTCGGCTCTGGGGCCAACGTCCTGACTTTC.

The chain links TRBV27 to TRBJ1-4; 8 positions agree with TRBD1. CDR1 is MNHEY, CDR2 SMNVEV, per germline (reference sequence). V shed 4 bases, J shed 4 bases, and the junction held 5 bases outside the gene matches. This CDR3 is 15 amino acids long. The CDR3 reads CASSSDRGSNEKLFF. CDR3 bases: TGTGCCAGCAGTTCCGACAGGGGCAGTAATGAAAAACTGTTTTTT. The whole variable domain, remainder taken from reference TRBV27 and TRBJ1-4, is EAQVTQNPRYLITVTGKKLTVTCSQNMNHEYMSWYRQDPGLGLRQIYYSMNVEVTDKGDVPEGYKVSRKEKRNFPLILESPSPNQTSLYFCASSSDRGSNEKLFFGSGTQLSVL.

The rearrangement uses TRBV4-3 and TRBJ2-7, with D tentatively TRBD1 (5 bases). V was trimmed by 0 bases and J by 3 bases, leaving 15 bases between them. CDR3 size: 16 residues. Germline loops: CDR1 LGHNA, CDR2 YSLEER. The CDR3, as DNA: TGCGCCAGCAGCCAAGAACGAGGTCAGGGATTCTACGAGCAGTACTTC. This encodes CASSQERGQGFYEQYF.

This chain connects TRBV19 to TRBJ1-2, with 12 bases that match TRBD1. This CDR3 contains 17 residues. J was trimmed by 8 bases and V by 5 bases; bases with no gene match: 15. Germline V lookup: CDR1 LNHDA, CDR2 SQIVND (reference sequence). The CDR3: CASSFSGTGGEAGGYTF. CDR3 nucleotides: TGTGCCAGTAGTTTCTCCGGGACAGGGGGCGAAGCGGGAGGCTACACCTTC.

This clone was seen only a few times. The chain carries TRBV23-1 and TRBJ2-1; the D gene is possibly TRBD1 (5 bases). TRBV23-1 is labeled an ORF, and its function is uncertain. The V gene lost 6 bases and the J gene lost 0 bases, with 12 bases spanning the gap. This CDR3 has 15 amino acids. CDR3 amino acids: CASSPDKSSYNEQFF. In nucleotides, the CDR3 is TGCGCCAGCAGCCCGGACAAGAGCTCCTACAATGAGCAGTTCTTC.

The V gene is TRBV5-6, the J gene TRBJ2-2, with D possibly matching TRBD2 (6 bases). From germline, CDR1 is SGHDT and CDR2 YYEEEE. V was trimmed by 6 bases and J by 4 bases, leaving 10 bases between them. The CDR3 contains 13 residues. The CDR3 region has the DNA TGTGCCAGCACCCTGGGGGGCACCGGGGAGCTGTTTTTT. As protein: CASTLGGTGELFF.

This sequence joins TRBV7-2 and TRBJ2-2, with a weak D call TRBD2 (6 bases). Looked up from germline, CDR1 is SGHTA and CDR2 is FQGNSA. Trimming shortened V by 5 bases and J by 2 bases, and 24 bases separated the two germline ends. The CDR3 covers 19 residues. In nucleotides, the CDR3 is TGTGCCAGCAGCCAAGATAGCAGGCCGGGACTCCGAAACACCGGGGAGCTGTTTTTT. Translated: CASSQDSRPGLRNTGELFF. The variable domain in full, completed from reference TRBV7-2 and TRBJ2-2, reads GAGVSQSPSNKVTEKGKDVELRCDPISGHTALYWYRQSLGQGLEFLIYFQGNSAPDKSGLPSDRFSAERTGGSVSTLTIQRTQQEDSAVYLCASSQDSRPGLRNTGELFFGEGSRLTVL.

The genes are TRBV24-1 and TRBJ2-5; TRBD2 matches 7 bases. This CDR3 has 15 amino acids. The germline CDR1 and CDR2 sequences are KGHDR and SFDVKD. V gave up 6 bases and J gave up 2 bases; unmatched junction bases: 8. The CDR3 bases are TGTGCCACCAGTTCGTCGCAGGGACTACAAGAGACCCAGTACTTC. This gives the protein CATSSSQGLQETQYF.

The gene calls are TRBV4-3 and TRBJ2-2; D is possibly TRBD1 (5 bases). With 4 bases removed from V and 8 bases from J, the gap between germline ends came to 11 bases. CDR3 length: 13 amino acids. Per germline, CDR1 LGHNA and CDR2 YSLEER. The CDR3, as DNA: TGCGCCAGCAGCCCGGTGGGGCGAGGGGAGCTGTTTTTT. The encoded protein is CASSPVGRGELFF.

The chain is built from TRBV2 and TRBJ1-1; possibly TRBD1 for D (6 bases). From germline, CDR1 is SNHLY and CDR2 FYNNEI. This CDR3 has 13 residues. V lost 5 bases and J lost 1, with 8 bases in between. CDR3 in DNA: TGTGCCAGCAGTCTGACAGGGAACACTGAAGCTTTCTTT. This gives the protein CASSLTGNTEAFF.

The chain combines TRBV30 with TRBJ2-3; 7 nucleotides line up with TRBD2. This CDR3 is 20 amino acids long. CDR1 and CDR2 from the germline V gene are GTSNPN and SVGIG (reference sequence). V lost 0 bases to trimming and J lost 5 bases; unmatched junction nucleotides: 23. The CDR3 bases are TGTGCCTGGAGTGTACCTTTTCTTCCCCAGACTAGCCTCCCGATAGATACGCAGTATTTT. Translated, it gives CAWSVPFLPQTSLPIDTQYF.

The V and J genes are TRBV5-4 and TRBJ1-3; D unclear. V was cut by 0 bases and J by 4 bases, with 20 bases left in between. The CDR3 covers 18 residues. Looked up from germline, CDR1 is SGHNT and CDR2 is YYREEE (reference sequence). CDR3: CASSLDPVGESEGNTIYF. CDR3 DNA: TGTGCCAGCAGCTTGGACCCAGTGGGAGAGTCGGAGGGAAACACCATATATTTT.

V usage is TRBV28 and J usage is TRBJ2-2; 8 nucleotides align to TRBD2. V shed 6 bases, J shed 7 bases, and the junction held 4 bases outside the gene matches. Germline CDR1 is MDHEN and CDR2 is SYDVKM. The CDR3 runs to 13 residues. CDR3 DNA: TGTGCCAGCAGGGGCGGGGGGCACGGGGAGCTGTTTTTT. The encoded protein is CASRGGGHGELFF. Full variable domain (rest looked up from reference TRBV28 and TRBJ2-2): DVKVTQSSRYLVKRTGEKVFLECVQDMDHENMFWYRQDPGLGLRLIYFSYDVKMKEKGDIPEGYSVSREKKERFSLILESASTNQTSMYLCASRGGGHGELFFGEGSRLTVL.

The CDR3 coding sequence is TGTGCCAGCAGCTTAAGGGACAGGGGGTGGATCGATGAGCAGTTCTTC. Amino acid sequence: CASSLRDRGWIDEQFF. The chain carries TRBV9 and TRBJ2-1; 11 bases match TRBD1. Germline values: CDR1 SGDLS, CDR2 YYNGEE. V dropped 4 bases and J dropped 8; count of bases not matched to a gene: 11. CDR3 size: 16 residues.

The J gene is TRBJ2-7, the V gene TRBV5-1; 7 bases are a match to TRBD1. This CDR3 has 13 residues. Germline values: CDR1 SGHRS, CDR2 YFSETQ. The V gene end was trimmed by 5 bases and the J gene end by 2 bases; junction bases not matched to a gene: 4. CDR3 nucleotide sequence: TGCGCCAGCAGTCCGGGACAGACCTACGAGCAGTACTTC. Translating it yields CASSPGQTYEQYF.